The sequence of this T cell receptor (beta chain) was determined in a study of blood T cell repertoires in COVID-19. Per the germline V gene, CDR1 is SEHNR and CDR2 is FQNEAQ (reference sequence). Deletions cut 1 base from V and 4 bases from J, with 8 bases between. CDR3 size: 15 residues. The assay was immunoSEQ multiplex PCR, and TCRdb's table has in-frame clones only and misses some. The table lists around 200,000 clones, about four fifths of them singletons. V gene TRBV7-9 combines with J gene TRBJ1-6, with a tentative D call TRBD1 (5 bases). The sequenced sample consisted of peripheral blood. This TCR was sampled from a human donor with acute or convalescent COVID-19. The donor label of this sample is uncertain. The CDR3 region is CASSLEAGYNSPLHF. The CDR3 nucleotides read TGTGCCAGCAGCTTAGAGGCAGGGTATAATTCACCCCTCCACTTT.